This T cell receptor (beta chain) stems from a study of blood T cell repertoires in COVID-19. In the study overall: Specimens from acute and convalescent COVID-19 originated in the United States, Italy and Spain.

In the original workflow: It was from reference gene primer amplification that nucleated cell counts were estimated. Measured with immunoSEQ multiplex PCR; TCRdb has only the in-frame clones, and not every one. The D gene and trimming were derived from the DNA, and the V and J assignments and clone size from that table. The table lists about 150,000 clones, about 88% of them singletons. The CDR3 is 15 residues long. The J segment lost 10 bases and the V segment lost 1 base, leaving 5 bases of the junction unmatched. Germline V gene sequence: CDR1 LNHNV, CDR2 YYDKDF (reference sequence). The specimen sequenced was peripheral blood. The receptor comes from an older woman with acute or convalescent COVID-19. The chain links TRBV15 to TRBJ2-1, with 12 bases that match TRBD2. The CDR3 DNA is TGTGCCACCAGCAGAGCGGGGACTAGCGGGCGAGAGCAGTTCTTC. Amino acids: CATSRAGTSGREQFF.